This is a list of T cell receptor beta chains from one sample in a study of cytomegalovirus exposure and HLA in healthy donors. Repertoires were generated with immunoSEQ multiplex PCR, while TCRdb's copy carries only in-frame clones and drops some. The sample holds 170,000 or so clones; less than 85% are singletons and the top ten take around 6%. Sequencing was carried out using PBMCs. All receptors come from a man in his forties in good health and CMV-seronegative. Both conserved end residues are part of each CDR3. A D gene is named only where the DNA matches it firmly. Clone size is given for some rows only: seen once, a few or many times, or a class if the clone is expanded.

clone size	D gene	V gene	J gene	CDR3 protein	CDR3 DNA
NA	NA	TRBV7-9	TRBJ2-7	CASSLGGSSSYEQYF	TGTGCCAGCAGCTTGGGAGGCAGTTCTTCCTACGAGCAGTACTTC
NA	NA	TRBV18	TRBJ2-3	CASSPTGSSTDTQYF	TGTGCCAGCTCACCGACAGGCTCTAGCACAGATACGCAGTATTTT
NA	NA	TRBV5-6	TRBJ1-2	CASSPKATVSGYTF	TGTGCCAGCAGCCCCAAGGCGACTGTCTCTGGCTACACCTTC
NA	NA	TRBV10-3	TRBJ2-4	CAISSDTRSENIQYF	TGTGCCATCAGTTCAGACACGCGATCTGAAAACATTCAGTACTTC
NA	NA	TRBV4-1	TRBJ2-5	CASSYNRDLGNTQYF	TGCGCCAGCAGCTATAACCGGGACTTGGGTAATACCCAGTACTTC
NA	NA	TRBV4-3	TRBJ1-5	CASSQEINLQGPNQPQHF	TGCGCCAGCAGCCAAGAAATTAATCTTCAGGGGCCCAATCAGCCCCAGCATTTT
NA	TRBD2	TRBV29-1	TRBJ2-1	CSVEGMVSAASGSDEQFF	TGCAGCGTTGAAGGTATGGTATCGGCGGCTAGCGGGAGCGATGAGCAGTTCTTC
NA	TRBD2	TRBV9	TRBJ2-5	CASSVQAGLGETQYF	TGTGCCAGCAGCGTACAAGCGGGACTAGGAGAGACCCAGTACTTC
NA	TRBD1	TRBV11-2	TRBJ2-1	CASSLQGAASYNEQFF	TGTGCCAGCAGTCTCCAGGGGGCGGCATCCTACAATGAGCAGTTCTTC
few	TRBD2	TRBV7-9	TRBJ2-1	CASSPTSSGRNNEQFF	TGTGCCAGCAGCCCAACTTCTAGCGGGAGGAACAATGAGCAGTTCTTC
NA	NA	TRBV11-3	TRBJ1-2	CASSFYSDYGYTF	TGTGCCAGCAGCTTTTACTCGGACTATGGCTACACCTTC
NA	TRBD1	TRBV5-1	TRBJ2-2	CASSFLGQASNTGELFF	TGCGCCAGCAGCTTCCTCGGACAGGCCTCGAACACCGGGGAGCTGTTTTTT
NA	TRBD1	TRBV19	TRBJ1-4	CASSIWETGGSEKLFF	TGTGCCAGTAGTATTTGGGAGACAGGGGGCTCTGAAAAACTGTTTTTT
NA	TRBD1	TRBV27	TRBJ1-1	CASSSSGTGNTEAFF	TGTGCCAGCAGTTCCTCCGGGACAGGGAACACTGAAGCTTTCTTT
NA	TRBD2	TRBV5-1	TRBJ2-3	CASSSGTSGGDADTQYF	TGCGCCAGCAGCTCCGGGACTAGCGGGGGGGATGCAGATACGCAGTATTTT
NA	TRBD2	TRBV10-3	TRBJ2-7	CAIGLAGINEQYF	TGTGCCATCGGGCTAGCGGGAATCAACGAGCAGTACTTC
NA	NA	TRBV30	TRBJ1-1	CAWGSTEAFF	TGTGCCTGGGGGAGCACTGAAGCTTTCTTT